The next 9 T cell receptor beta chains were all read from a single sample in a study of graft-versus-host responses after intestinal transplantation. Sequenced by immunoSEQ multiplex PCR; TCRdb stores in-frame clones only, minus some. There are 13,000 to 15,000 clones in the sample; 74% occur only once, and roughly 7.6% lies in the top ten. Investigators treated the graft tissue so that it released intraepithelial and lamina propria lymphocytes. The sample in question was ileum tissue, obtained 16 days after intestinal transplant. Receptors originate from a human patient who received an intestinal transplant, so some T cells may come from the graft donor.

In nucleotides, the CDR3 is TGTGCCAGCAGTTACTCGACGGGGGGCCTAGCCGGGGAGCTGTTTTTT. Encoded protein: CASSYSTGGLAGELFF. The chain employs TRBV6-5 and TRBJ2-2; weak D call: TRBD2 (7 bases). V was clipped by 0 bases and J by 6 bases, with 14 bases between them. The CDR3 contains 16 residues. CDR1 and CDR2 from the germline V gene are MNHEY and SVGAGI.

The chain couples TRBV20-1 to TRBJ2-7, with D unresolved. This CDR3 spans 11 amino acids. V was pared by 6 bases and J by 7 bases, with 13 bases between. Per the germline V gene, CDR1 is DFQATT and CDR2 is SNEGSKA (reference sequence). The CDR3 here is CSAYRSVEQYF. The CDR3 bases are TGCAGTGCCTACCGTTCTGTGGAGCAGTACTTC.

The chain has TRBV19 and TRBJ1-2; 7 bases are shared with TRBD1. J was trimmed by 7 bases and V by 4 bases; bases with no gene match: 0. Germline assignment: CDR1 LNHDA and CDR2 SQIVND (reference sequence). The CDR3 sequence is 11 residues long. CDR3 in DNA: TGTGCCAGTAGTAGACAGGGTGGCTACACCTTC. It codes for CASSRQGGYTF.

This clone turned up a few times. J is TRBJ2-1 and V is TRBV4-2; a weak D match, TRBD1 (7 bases). Trimming pared 6 bases from V and 3 bases from J, leaving 12 bases between. The CDR3 has 14 amino acids. Germline values: CDR1 LGHNA, CDR2 YNFKEQ. CDR3 protein: CASRDREDYNEQFF. CDR3 in DNA: TGTGCCAGCAGAGACAGGGAGGACTACAATGAGCAGTTCTTC.

The rearrangement joins TRBV6-6 to TRBJ2-7; 14 positions agree with TRBD2. CDR3 length equals 13 residues. The ends lost 4 bases at V and 9 bases at J; junction bases unmatched: 2. CDR1 and CDR2 (germline): MNHNY, SVGAGI (reference sequence). CDR3 residues: CASSSGTSGGQYF. For the CDR3, the DNA is TGTGCCAGCAGTTCCGGGACTAGCGGGGGGCAGTACTTC.

This clone occurred a few times. V and J are TRBV11-2 and TRBJ2-2, with D unclear. Germline V gene lookup returns CDR1 SGHAT and CDR2 FQNNGV. This CDR3 is built from 13 residues. Deletions cut 5 bases from V and 1 base from J, with 5 bases between. CDR3 loop: CASSPENTGELFF. DNA of the CDR3: TGTGCCAGCAGCCCAGAGAACACCGGGGAGCTGTTTTTT.

The gene calls are TRBV10-3 and TRBJ2-7; 7 bases match TRBD1. V trimming: 3 bases; J trimming: 3 bases; junction bases outside the gene matches: 20. This CDR3 comprises 19 residues. Germline loops: CDR1 ENHRY, CDR2 SYGVKD. CDR3 loop: CAISERRGGSSSNYYEQYF. CDR3 nucleotides: TGTGCCATCAGTGAACGCCGAGGGGGCTCGTCCTCGAATTACTACGAGCAGTACTTC.

This sequence joins TRBV11-3 and TRBJ2-2, with D uncertain. V lost 5 bases, J lost 2 bases, and 3 bases lay in between. The CDR3 spans 12 residues. Germline V gene sequence: CDR1 SGHNT, CDR2 YENEEA. CDR3 sequence reads: CASSPNTGELFF. In DNA form, the CDR3 reads TGTGCCAGCAGCCCAAACACCGGGGAGCTGTTTTTT.

The V call is TRBV6-1, the J call TRBJ1-5; no clear D. The CDR3 runs to 12 residues. V lost 6 bases, J lost 4 bases, and 7 bases lay in between. Germline loops: CDR1 MNHNS, CDR2 SASEGT. CDR3 protein: CASRNGNQPQHF. CDR3 DNA sequence: TGTGCCAGCAGAAACGGGAATCAGCCCCAGCATTTT.